These 10 T cell receptor beta chains came from one sample sequenced in a study of response to subunit inactivated influenza vaccine. TCRdb itself ran the RT-PCR reads through MiXCR, one entry per CDR3 protein. Here the sample spans more than 450,000 distinct CDR3 sequences, around 10% being singletons. The same data also contributed to another study, on T cells expressing NK-cell markers. This second report adds: It was by 5'RACE template switching with UMIs that TCR beta cDNA was made.

The material sequenced was PBMCs from blood, taken on the day of vaccination. Source of these receptors: a man aged 50 to 59 who received an inactivated influenza vaccine.

The chain couples TRBV12-3 or TRBV12-4 to TRBJ2-1; D perhaps matches TRBD2 (5 bases). CDR3 length: 14 amino acids. Between the trimmed V and J ends, which lost 3 bases and 11 bases, there was a span of 17 bases. In DNA, the CDR3 is TGTGCCAGCAGTTTCGGACTGGCCCCAATGCAGCAGTTCTTC. Amino acid sequence: CASSFGLAPMQQFF.

In its sample, this clonotype was seen many times. The V and J genes are TRBV19 and TRBJ2-7, with TRBD2 as a possible D gene (5 bases). The V end was cut by 6 bases, the J end by 3 bases, with 9 bases between. This CDR3 is built from 12 residues. CDR1 is LNHDA and CDR2 is SQIVND in the germline V gene (reference sequence). As DNA, the CDR3 is TGTGCCAGTAGCCCCCGGGACTACGAGCAGTACTTC. Its protein product is CASSPRDYEQYF.

This rearrangement joins TRBV10-3 to TRBJ2-1; possible D gene TRBD2, 7 bases. The germline CDR1 and CDR2 sequences are ENHRY and SYGVKD. Trimming took 4 bases from V and 6 from J, leaving 19 bases between them. There are 16 residues in the CDR3. The CDR3 DNA follows: TGTGCCATCAGTGTTTCGGGGGGCGCCTCCCCCAATGAGCAGTTCTTC. Translating gives CAISVSGGASPNEQFF.

The chain uses TRBV9 and TRBJ1-1; D not resolved. V lost 0 bases, J lost 1 base, and 10 bases lay in between. CDR3 size: 15 residues. Germline CDR1 and CDR2: SGDLS and YYNGEE. In DNA, the CDR3 is TGTGCCAGCAGCGTAGCGGCGGGTTCGAACACTGAAGCTTTCTTT. This encodes CASSVAAGSNTEAFF.

The chain couples TRBV27 to TRBJ2-7; D not resolved. From germline, CDR1 is MNHEY and CDR2 SMNVEV (reference sequence). Trimming stripped 3 bases from V and 0 bases from J, with 12 bases between. The length of the CDR3 is 15 residues. The CDR3 DNA sequence: TGTGCCAGCAGTTTTTCGGAGTCGAGCTCCTACGAGCAGTACTTC. Its translation is CASSFSESSSYEQYF.

The chain joins TRBV4-3 to TRBJ2-3; 12 bases are shared with TRBD1. The CDR3 totals 16 residues. Germline trimming cut 0 bases from V and 4 bases from J; bases unmatched to any gene: 2. In germline, CDR1 is LGHNA, CDR2 YSLEER. In DNA form, the CDR3 reads TGCGCCAGCAGCCAAGATCGGGACAGGGGGCCAGATACGCAGTATTTT. Translated, it gives CASSQDRDRGPDTQYF.

The rearrangement links TRBV9 to TRBJ2-1, with D possibly matching TRBD1 (5 bases). V was trimmed by 0 bases and J by 8 bases, leaving 15 bases between them. Germline CDR1 reads SGDLS; CDR2 reads YYNGEE. The CDR3 length is 15 residues. The CDR3 bases are TGTGCCAGCAGCGTAGGAACCAGCAGGGTGGATGAGCAGTTCTTC. It specifies CASSVGTSRVDEQFF.

Ten or more counts support this clonotype. The chain carries TRBV12-3 or TRBV12-4 and TRBJ2-7, with a weak D call TRBD2 (7 bases). This CDR3 is built from 15 residues. V lost 5 bases to trimming and J lost 3 bases, with 17 bases between them. CDR3 bases: TGTGCCAGCAGTCGGGGGGCCTCAATCGACTACGAGCAGTACTTC. This encodes CASSRGASIDYEQYF.

The table lists this clonotype with a few counts. The chain employs TRBV6-1 and TRBJ2-1; 9 bases agree with TRBD2. Germline CDR1 and CDR2: MNHNS and SASEGT. The CDR3 runs 15 residues. The V segment lost 7 bases and the J segment 3 bases; nucleotides outside the gene matches: 7. CDR3 amino acids: CASTAGGRNYNEQFF. The CDR3 DNA reads as TGTGCCAGCACTGCGGGGGGGCGTAACTACAATGAGCAGTTCTTC.

This clonotype was seen at least ten times. The chain uses TRBV12-3 or TRBV12-4 and TRBJ2-7; unclear D gene. The CDR3 spans 13 residues. Trimming shortened V by 5 bases and J by 6 bases, and 14 bases separated the two germline ends. The CDR3 reads CASSTETPPEQYF. CDR3 DNA sequence: TGTGCCAGCAGTACCGAAACCCCGCCCGAGCAGTACTTC.